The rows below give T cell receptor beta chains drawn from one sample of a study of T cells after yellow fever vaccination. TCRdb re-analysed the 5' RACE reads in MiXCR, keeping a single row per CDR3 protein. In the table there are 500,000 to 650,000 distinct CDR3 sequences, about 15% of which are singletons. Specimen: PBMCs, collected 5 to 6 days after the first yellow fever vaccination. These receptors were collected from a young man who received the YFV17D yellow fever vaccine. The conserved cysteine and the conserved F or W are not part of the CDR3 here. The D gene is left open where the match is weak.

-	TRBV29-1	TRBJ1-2	SVEGGVANYGYT
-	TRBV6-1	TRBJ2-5	ASRRGLLGETQY
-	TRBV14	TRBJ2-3	ASSQDGPTGRNTDTQY
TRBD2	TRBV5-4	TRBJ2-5	ASSPGGPEETQY
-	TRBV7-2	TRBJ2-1	ASTLHASDEQF
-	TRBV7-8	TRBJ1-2	ASSYRGQIFYGYT
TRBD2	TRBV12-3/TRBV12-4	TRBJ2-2	ASSGGLVYTGELF
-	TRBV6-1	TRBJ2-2	ASSLITTGELF
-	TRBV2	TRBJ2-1	ASSWASTSNNEQF
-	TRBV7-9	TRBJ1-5	ASSLDLGGKQH
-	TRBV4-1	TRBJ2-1	ASSQFRGNEQF
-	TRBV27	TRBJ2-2	ASSFTRPPNTGELF
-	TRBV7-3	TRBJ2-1	ASSPNGPYNEQF
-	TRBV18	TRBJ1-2	ASSPAGGPYGYT
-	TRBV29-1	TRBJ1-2	SVTRGGGPLYGYT
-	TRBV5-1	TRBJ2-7	ASSPSTGPYEQY
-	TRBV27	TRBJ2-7	ASSSRGNPYEQY
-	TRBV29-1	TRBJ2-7	SVTVFSSSYEQY
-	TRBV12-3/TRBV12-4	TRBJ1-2	ASSTQGFYGYT
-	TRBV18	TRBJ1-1	ASSPVRANTEAF
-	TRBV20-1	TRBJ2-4	SARGSGKNIQY
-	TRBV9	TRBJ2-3	ASSVEASLIPTDTQY
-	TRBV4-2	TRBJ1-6	ASSQDQGRYNSPLH
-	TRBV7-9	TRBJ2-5	ASSLAALQETQY
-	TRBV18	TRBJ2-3	ASSPPIDTQY
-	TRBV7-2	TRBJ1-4	ASSLSSGEEKLF
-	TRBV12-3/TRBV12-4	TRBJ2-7	ASTSSGAYEQY
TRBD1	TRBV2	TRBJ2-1	ASSIAGTGMNEQF
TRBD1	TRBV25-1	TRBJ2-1	ASSERQGLGEQF